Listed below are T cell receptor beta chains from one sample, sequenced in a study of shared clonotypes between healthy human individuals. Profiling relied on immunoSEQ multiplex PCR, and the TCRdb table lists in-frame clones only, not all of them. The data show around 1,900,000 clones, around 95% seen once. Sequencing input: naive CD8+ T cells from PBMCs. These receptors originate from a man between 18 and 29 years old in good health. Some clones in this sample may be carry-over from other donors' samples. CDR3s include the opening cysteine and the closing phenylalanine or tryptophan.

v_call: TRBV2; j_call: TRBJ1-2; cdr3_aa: CASLAQSSFYGYTF
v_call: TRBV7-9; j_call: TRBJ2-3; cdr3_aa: CASSLLTEADTQYF
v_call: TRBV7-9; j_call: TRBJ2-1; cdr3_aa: CASSSRTSGRYNEQFF
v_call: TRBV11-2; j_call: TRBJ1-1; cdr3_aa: CASSLGPQAFF
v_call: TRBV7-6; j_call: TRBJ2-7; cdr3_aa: CASSPQTGGYEQYF
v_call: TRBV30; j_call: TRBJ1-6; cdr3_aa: CAWSFGTGVNSPLHF
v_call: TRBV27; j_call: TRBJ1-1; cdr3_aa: CASSLTLSGTEAFF
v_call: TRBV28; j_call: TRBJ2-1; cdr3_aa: CASSLVLIMNEQFF
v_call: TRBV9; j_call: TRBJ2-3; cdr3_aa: CASSVVGRSTDTQYF
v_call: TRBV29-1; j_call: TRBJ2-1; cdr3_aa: CSVEGRGRAYNEQFF
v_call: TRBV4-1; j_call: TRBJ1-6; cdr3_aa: CASSQGRDRGNSPLHF
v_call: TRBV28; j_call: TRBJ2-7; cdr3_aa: CASSPHSGSPSYEQYF
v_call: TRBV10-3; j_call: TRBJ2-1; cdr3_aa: CAIQVASGNEQFF
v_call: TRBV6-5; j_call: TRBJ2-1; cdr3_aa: CASSAGRRSYNEQFF
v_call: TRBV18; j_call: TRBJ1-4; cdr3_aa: CASSLILQGGGEKLFF
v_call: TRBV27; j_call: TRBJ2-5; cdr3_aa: CASSPTAGRGKTQYF
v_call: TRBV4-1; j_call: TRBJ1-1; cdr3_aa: CASSQGVYTGNTEAFF
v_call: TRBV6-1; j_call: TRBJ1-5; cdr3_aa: CASSTGTANNQPQHF
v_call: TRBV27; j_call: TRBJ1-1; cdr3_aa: CASSWGLLNTEAFF
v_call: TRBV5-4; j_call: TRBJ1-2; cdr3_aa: CASSLKRERDYGYTF
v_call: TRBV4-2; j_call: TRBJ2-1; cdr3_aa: CASSTDRSSYNEQFF
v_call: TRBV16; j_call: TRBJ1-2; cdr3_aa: CASADRAANYGYTF
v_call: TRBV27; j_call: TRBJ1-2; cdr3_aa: CASSFGRGVLKSGDPYGYTF
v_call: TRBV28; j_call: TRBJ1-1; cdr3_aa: CASSPSRTGFWNTEAFF
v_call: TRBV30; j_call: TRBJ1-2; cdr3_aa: CACVSGDRKVGGYTF
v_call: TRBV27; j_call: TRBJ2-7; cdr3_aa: CATYPRLAGYYEQYF
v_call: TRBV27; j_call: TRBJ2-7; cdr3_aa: CASSLRKGRTYEQYF
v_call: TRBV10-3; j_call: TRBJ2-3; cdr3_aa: CAISEKSTDTQYF
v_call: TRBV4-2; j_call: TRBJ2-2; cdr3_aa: CASSQDRGGGTGELFF
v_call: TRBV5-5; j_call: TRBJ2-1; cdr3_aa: CASSSTGRGSYNEQFF
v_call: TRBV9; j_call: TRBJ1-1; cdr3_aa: CASSAAGNTEAFF
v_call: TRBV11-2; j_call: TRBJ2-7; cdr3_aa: CASSSPRLRGYYEQYF
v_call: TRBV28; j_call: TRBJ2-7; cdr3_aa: CASIPTPGPYEQYF
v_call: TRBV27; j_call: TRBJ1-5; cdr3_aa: CASSPNSDQPQHF
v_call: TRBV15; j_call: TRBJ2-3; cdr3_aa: CATSRRTAPTDTQYF
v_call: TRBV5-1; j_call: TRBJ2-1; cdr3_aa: CASSLAIGSSYNEQFF